The 28 T cell receptor beta chains below come from one sample, sequenced in a study of HIV-infected patients and healthy controls. Alpha and beta constant-region primers primed reverse transcription of around 0.5 ug RNA. Alpha and beta chain libraries were made separately by chain-specific third strand synthesis with multiplexing indices. Each CDR3 protein is one row after TCRdb ran MiXCR on the 5' RACE reads. The sample gives about 24,000 distinct CDR3 sequences, about 8.7% of which show up once; about 4% is in the top ten. No cell fractionation was done, so the repertoire covers all unsorted peripheral blood T cells. The sample consisted of blood. The source is an adult in good health.

This clonotype showed up many times. V gene TRBV13 combines with J gene TRBJ2-5, with 9 bases lining up with TRBD2. Per the germline V gene, CDR1 is PRHDT and CDR2 is FYEKMQ (reference sequence). After removal of 4 bases from V and 0 bases from J, the junction contained 6 bases not matched to a gene. The CDR3 is 16 residues long. CDR3 amino acids: CASSSRIAGDQETQYF. CDR3 nucleotide sequence: TGTGCCAGCAGCTCCCGGATAGCGGGGGACCAAGAGACCCAGTACTTC.

This clonotype has a count of ten or more. The genes are TRBV29-1 and TRBJ1-1; D ambiguous. This CDR3 is 13 amino acids long. V was clipped by 5 bases and J by 0 bases, with 10 bases between them. Germline CDR1 reads SQVTM; CDR2 reads ANQGSEA. The CDR3 region is CSVLRPLNTEAFF. CDR3 coding DNA: TGCAGCGTTCTGAGGCCTTTGAACACTGAAGCTTTCTTT.

The V call is TRBV20-1, the J call TRBJ2-7; no clear D gene. The CDR3 has 13 amino acids. Per the germline V gene, CDR1 is DFQATT and CDR2 is SNEGSKA (reference sequence). In DNA form, the CDR3 reads TGCAGCGCTGGTAAACAGTCAGCCTACGAGCAGTACTTC. It codes for CSAGKQSAYEQYF.

V is TRBV7-6 and J is TRBJ2-3; 10 bases map to TRBD2. V shed 5 bases, J shed 7 bases, and the junction held 9 bases outside the gene matches. Germline CDR1 and CDR2: SGHVS and FNYEAQ. The CDR3 contains 15 residues. The DNA of the CDR3 is TGTGCCAGCAGCGTTAAAAGCGGGGGGGCACATACGCAGTATTTT. Translating gives CASSVKSGGAHTQYF.

This clonotype has a count of ten or more. The chain links TRBV5-1 to TRBJ2-7; TRBD2 agrees at 8 bases. Germline values: CDR1 SGHRS, CDR2 YFSETQ. The CDR3 covers 14 residues. V dropped 1 base and J dropped 5; count of bases not matched to a gene: 5. CDR3 sequence reads: CASSLSGRANEQYF. Here the CDR3 DNA reads TGCGCCAGCAGCTTGTCCGGGAGGGCGAACGAGCAGTACTTC.

This clonotype was observed many times. The J gene is TRBJ2-7, the V gene TRBV7-2; TRBD2 matches 9 bases. CDR3 length equals 17 residues. CDR1 and CDR2 (germline): SGHTA, FQGNSA. V gave up 0 bases and J gave up 4 bases; unmatched junction bases: 10. This CDR3 is CASSLAGSGLAGYEQYF. DNA of the CDR3: TGTGCCAGCAGCTTAGCGGGGTCGGGGCTAGCGGGGTACGAGCAGTACTTC.

The table lists this clonotype with many counts. The gene calls are TRBV5-6 and TRBJ2-1, with a possible D match to TRBD1 (6 bases). CDR1 and CDR2 from the germline V gene are SGHDT and YYEEEE. The CDR3 has 16 residues. With 4 bases removed from V and 0 bases from J, the gap between germline ends came to 14 bases. The chain's CDR3 is CASSPIQGSSYNEQFF. The CDR3 DNA is TGTGCCAGCAGCCCGATACAGGGCAGCTCCTACAATGAGCAGTTCTTC.

Written as DNA, the CDR3 is TGTGCCTGGAGTTTAAATAGAGGGAACTACAATGAGCAGTTCTTC. This codes for CAWSLNRGNYNEQFF. The gene calls are TRBV30 and TRBJ2-1, with TRBD2 as a possible D gene (5 bases). In germline, CDR1 is GTSNPN, CDR2 SVGIG (reference sequence). The CDR3 has 15 residues. Trimming cost V 2 bases and J 3 bases, with 14 bases left between them.

By proportion, this clonotype is medium-sized (0.01 to 0.1%). The chain is built from TRBV12-3 or TRBV12-4 and TRBJ1-1; 8 positions match TRBD1. V lost 5 bases to trimming and J lost 1 base; unmatched junction nucleotides: 9. The CDR3 contains 16 residues. The CDR3 reads CASSLDRASKNTEAFF. DNA for the CDR3: TGTGCCAGCAGTCTGGACAGGGCCTCTAAGAACACTGAAGCTTTCTTT.

This clonotype showed up many times. This chain joins TRBV6-4 and TRBJ1-5; D ambiguous. V lost 5 bases and J lost 1, with 6 bases in between. This CDR3 is 13 amino acids long. The germline V gene encodes CDR1 MRHNA and CDR2 SNTAGT. DNA of the CDR3: TGTGCCAGCAGTCTAGAGAGCAATCAGCCCCAGCATTTT. Translation: CASSLESNQPQHF.

This clonotype was counted at least ten times. This chain connects TRBV7-8 to TRBJ2-3, with a tentative D call TRBD2 (7 bases). V lost 1 base and J lost 1, with 9 bases in between. The germline gives CDR1 SGHVS, CDR2 FQNEAQ. The CDR3 covers 15 residues. The CDR3 DNA reads as TGTGCCAGCAGCTTAGGGGGGGGGCGCACAGATACGCAGTATTTT. It encodes CASSLGGGRTDTQYF.

The rearrangement links TRBV30 to TRBJ2-7; TRBD1 might be the D (5 bases). The ends were cut back, 2 bases at V and 5 bases at J, with 7 bases in the middle. CDR3 length equals 11 residues. Germline V lookup: CDR1 GTSNPN, CDR2 SVGIG (reference sequence). CDR3 nucleotides: TGTGCCTGGAGTCAGGGTAACGAGCAGTACTTC. This codes for CAWSQGNEQYF.

This clonotype was recorded at least ten times. This chain joins TRBV5-1 and TRBJ2-3; no clear D gene. The V end was cut by 4 bases, the J end by 2 bases, with 11 bases between. The CDR3 has 14 residues. The V gene's germline CDR1 is SGHRS and CDR2 YFSETQ. CDR3 nucleotide sequence: TGCGCCAGCAGCGTAGGAAGGGCCACAGATACGCAGTATTTT. This encodes CASSVGRATDTQYF.

The rearrangement links TRBV27 to TRBJ2-1; no clear D. The V gene lost 7 bases and the J gene lost 3 bases, with 13 bases spanning the gap. Germline-derived CDR1 and CDR2 are MNHEY and SMNVEV (reference sequence). This CDR3 contains 14 residues. CDR3 region: CASTPGGSYNEQFF. The CDR3 DNA is TGTGCCAGCACCCCTGGTGGCAGCTACAATGAGCAGTTCTTC.

In this sample, this clonotype is medium-sized. V usage is TRBV20-1 and J usage is TRBJ1-5; 7 bases are shared with TRBD1. CDR1 is DFQATT and CDR2 is SNEGSKA in the germline V gene (reference sequence). After removal of 1 base from V and 2 bases from J, the junction contained 5 bases not matched to a gene. The CDR3 runs to 15 residues. DNA for the CDR3: TGCAGTGCTAGAGTCCCCACAGGGGGCAATCAGCCCCAGCATTTT. Translated: CSARVPTGGNQPQHF.

Ten or more counts support this clonotype. The chain joins TRBV6-6 to TRBJ1-1, with D possibly matching TRBD1 (6 bases). The CDR3 runs 15 residues. CDR1 is MNHNY and CDR2 is SVGAGI in the germline V gene (reference sequence). V was pared by 3 bases and J by 4 bases, with 15 bases between. CDR3 sequence reads: CASSYSGTGTTEAFF. CDR3 coding DNA: TGTGCCAGCAGTTATAGTGGTACAGGGACCACTGAAGCTTTCTTT.

This clonotype was seen ten or more times. J is TRBJ2-3 and V is TRBV29-1; 8 nucleotides agree with TRBD2. The CDR3 covers 14 residues. The germline CDR1 and CDR2 sequences are SQVTM and ANQGSEA. The trim removed 7 bases at V and 6 bases at J, leaving 12 bases unmatched. Here the CDR3 DNA reads TGCAGCGCCACCGGGACTAGTGTTTCGGATACGCAGTATTTT. The encoded protein is CSATGTSVSDTQYF.

This clonotype was recorded many times. This chain links TRBV5-4 with TRBJ1-1; D perhaps matches TRBD1 (5 bases). The CDR3 is 15 amino acids. V gave up 4 bases and J gave up 0 bases, with 13 bases separating them. Germline V gene data show CDR1 as SGHNT and CDR2 as YYREEE (reference sequence). CDR3 region: CASSGGTPLNTEAFF. In nucleotides, the CDR3 is TGTGCCAGCAGCGGGGGGACGCCCTTGAACACTGAAGCTTTCTTT.

This clonotype appeared many times. This chain uses TRBV28 with TRBJ2-6; no clear D gene. The ends were cut back, 2 bases at V and 0 bases at J, with 5 bases in the middle. The germline V gene has CDR1 MDHEN and CDR2 SYDVKM. The CDR3 contains 15 residues. The CDR3 DNA reads as TGTGCCAGCAGTTTAGCCAACTCTGGGGCCAACGTCCTGACTTTC. Translating gives CASSLANSGANVLTF.

This clonotype was seen ten or more times. The chain employs TRBV30 and TRBJ2-5; D is unresolved. This CDR3 contains 11 residues. Germline V CDR1 and CDR2: GTSNPN, SVGIG (reference sequence). V shed 6 bases and J shed 6 bases, with 11 bases lying between them. CDR3 bases: TGTGCCTGTAGAACTCAGCAGACCCAGTACTTC. Protein: CACRTQQTQYF.

V usage is TRBV7-7 and J usage is TRBJ2-1; 8 nucleotides match TRBD2. V was pared by 1 base and J by 8 bases, with 7 bases of the junction left unmatched. The germline V gene encodes CDR1 SSHAT and CDR2 FNYEAQ (reference sequence). The CDR3 totals 15 residues. In nucleotides, the CDR3 is TGTGCCAGCAGCTTAGGGCGGGGGGACCAACATGAGCAGTTCTTC. Protein sequence: CASSLGRGDQHEQFF.

This clonotype was detected many times. The V gene is TRBV28, the J gene TRBJ1-2, with D possibly matching TRBD1 (6 bases). Per the germline V gene, CDR1 is MDHEN and CDR2 is SYDVKM. This CDR3 is 13 amino acids long. The ends were cut back, 10 bases at V and 2 bases at J, with 14 bases in the middle. The CDR3 bases are TGTGCCACCATTCAGGGGATGAACTATGGCTACACCTTC. This gives the protein CATIQGMNYGYTF.

This clonotype has just a few counts. The chain carries TRBV3-1 and TRBJ2-3; D possibly corresponds to TRBD2 (7 bases). With 1 base removed from V and 2 bases from J, the gap between germline ends came to 16 bases. Germline loops: CDR1 LGHDT, CDR2 YNNKEL (reference sequence). There are 17 residues in the CDR3. The CDR3 sequence is CASSQGGGKLNTDTQYF. CDR3 nucleotides: TGTGCCAGCAGCCAAGGGGGGGGCAAGCTTAACACAGATACGCAGTATTTT.

This clonotype was picked up many times. The chain carries TRBV7-9 and TRBJ1-1, with D perhaps matching TRBD1 (5 bases). CDR3 length: 15 amino acids. The germline gives CDR1 SEHNR, CDR2 FQNEAQ (reference sequence). V lost 5 bases and J lost 4, with 17 bases in between. In DNA, the CDR3 is TGTGCCAGCAGCAGACAGTCAGGGTCCCGCACTGAAGCTTTCTTT. Translated, it gives CASSRQSGSRTEAFF.

This clonotype was found many times. The chain couples TRBV30 to TRBJ1-2; D is uncertain. This CDR3 comprises 13 residues. V was pared by 5 bases and J by 0 bases, with 10 bases between. Germline V lookup: CDR1 GTSNPN, CDR2 SVGIG (reference sequence). CDR3 sequence: CAWQDRANYGYTF. The CDR3 DNA reads as TGTGCCTGGCAAGACCGAGCTAACTATGGCTACACCTTC.

Details on this clonotype: In this CDR3 the conserved last residue, phenylalanine or tryptophan, is missing, so a read error is likely. No DNA is shown, since the ends of the CDR3 on it are uncertain; the CDR3 is the one TCRdb lists. The chain combines TRBV27 with TRBJ1-2; the D call in the table, TRBD1, was not verified against the DNA. The CDR3 is 16 amino acids in total, end residues counted. Per the germline V gene, CDR1 is MNHEY and CDR2 is SMNVEV (reference sequence). The CDR3 region is CASSRTQQGFNYGDTC.

In this sample, this clonotype turned up many times. This sequence joins TRBV7-9 and TRBJ1-3, with unresolved D. From germline, CDR1 is SEHNR and CDR2 FQNEAQ (reference sequence). The CDR3 covers 14 residues. V dropped 6 bases and J dropped 3 bases, with 12 bases sitting between them. The CDR3 here is CASSERVRGNTIYF. CDR3 DNA: TGTGCCAGCAGTGAACGGGTGCGTGGAAACACCATATATTTT.

This clonotype was detected ten times or more. CDR3 amino acids: CASRFGGTGVSEQFF. The CDR3, as DNA: TGTGCCAGCAGATTCGGAGGGACAGGGGTTAGTGAGCAGTTCTTC. The V and J genes are TRBV12-3 or TRBV12-4 and TRBJ2-1; 10 bases agree with TRBD1. Trimming removed 6 bases from V and 9 bases from J; junction bases left unmatched: 11. The length of the CDR3 is 15 residues.